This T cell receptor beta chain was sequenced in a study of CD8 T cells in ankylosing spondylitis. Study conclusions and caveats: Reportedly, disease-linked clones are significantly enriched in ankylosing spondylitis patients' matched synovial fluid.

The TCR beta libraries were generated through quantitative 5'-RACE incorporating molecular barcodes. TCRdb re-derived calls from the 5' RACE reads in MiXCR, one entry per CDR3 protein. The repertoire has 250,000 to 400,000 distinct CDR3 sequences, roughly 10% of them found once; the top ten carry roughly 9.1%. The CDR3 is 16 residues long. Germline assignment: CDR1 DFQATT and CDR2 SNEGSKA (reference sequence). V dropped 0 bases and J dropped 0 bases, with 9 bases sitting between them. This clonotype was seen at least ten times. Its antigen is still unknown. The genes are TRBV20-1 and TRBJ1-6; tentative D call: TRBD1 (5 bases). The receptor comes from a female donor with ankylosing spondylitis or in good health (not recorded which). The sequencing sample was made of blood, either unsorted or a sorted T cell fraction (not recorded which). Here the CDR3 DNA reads TGCAGTGCTAGAGATCGGGACCGCTCCTATAATTCACCCCTCCACTTT. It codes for CSARDRDRSYNSPLHF.